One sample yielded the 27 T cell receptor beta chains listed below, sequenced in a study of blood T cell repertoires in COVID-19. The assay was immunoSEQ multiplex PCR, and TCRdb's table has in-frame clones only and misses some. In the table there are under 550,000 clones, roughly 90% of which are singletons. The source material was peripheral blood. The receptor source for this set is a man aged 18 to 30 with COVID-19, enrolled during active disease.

CDR3 in amino acids: CASRGTENTEAFF. CDR3 DNA: TGTGCCAGCAGGGGGACTGAGAACACTGAAGCTTTCTTT. The chain recombines TRBV2 with TRBJ1-1; the D gene is possibly TRBD1 (5 bases). The CDR3 length is 13 residues. Trimming left V 6 bases short and J 1 base short, with 9 bases between. Per germline, CDR1 SNHLY and CDR2 FYNNEI.

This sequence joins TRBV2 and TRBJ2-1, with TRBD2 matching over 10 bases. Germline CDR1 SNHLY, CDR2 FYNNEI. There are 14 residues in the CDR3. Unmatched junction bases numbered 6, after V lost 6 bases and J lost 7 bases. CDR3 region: CASRTAGGLNEQFF. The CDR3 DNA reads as TGTGCCAGCAGGACAGCGGGAGGGCTAAATGAGCAGTTCTTC. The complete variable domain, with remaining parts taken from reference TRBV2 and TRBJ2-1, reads EPEVTQTPSHQVTQMGQEVILRCVPISNHLYFYWYRQILGQKVEFLVSFYNNEISEKSEIFDDQFSVERPDGSNFTLKIRSTKLEDSAMYFCASRTAGGLNEQFFGPGTRLTVL.

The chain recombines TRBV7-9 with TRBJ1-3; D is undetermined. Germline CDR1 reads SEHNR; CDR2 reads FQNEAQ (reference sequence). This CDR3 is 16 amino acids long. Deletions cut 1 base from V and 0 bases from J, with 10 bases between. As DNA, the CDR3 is TGTGCCAGCAGCTTAGGTCGGGGAGACTCTGGAAACACCATATATTTT. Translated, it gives CASSLGRGDSGNTIYF. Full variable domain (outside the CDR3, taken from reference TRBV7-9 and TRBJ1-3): DTGVSQNPRHKITKRGQNVTFRCDPISEHNRLYWYRQTLGQGPEFLTYFQNEAQLEKSRLLSDRFSAERPKGSFSTLEIQRTEQGDSAMYLCASSLGRGDSGNTIYFGEGSWLTVV.

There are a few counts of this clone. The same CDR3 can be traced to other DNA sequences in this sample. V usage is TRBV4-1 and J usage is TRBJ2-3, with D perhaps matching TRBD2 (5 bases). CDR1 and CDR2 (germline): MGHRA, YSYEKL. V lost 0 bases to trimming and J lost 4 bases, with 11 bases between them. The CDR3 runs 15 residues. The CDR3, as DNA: TGCGCCAGCAGCCAAGACCGGGGATCTGCAGATACGCAGTATTTT. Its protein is CASSQDRGSADTQYF.

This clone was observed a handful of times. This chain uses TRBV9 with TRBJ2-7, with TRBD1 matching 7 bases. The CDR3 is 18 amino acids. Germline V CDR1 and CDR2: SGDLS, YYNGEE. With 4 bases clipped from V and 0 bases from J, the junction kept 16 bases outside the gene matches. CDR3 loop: CASSPSGLTGHYSYEQYF. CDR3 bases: TGTGCCAGCAGCCCAAGTGGGCTGACAGGGCACTACTCCTACGAGCAGTACTTC.

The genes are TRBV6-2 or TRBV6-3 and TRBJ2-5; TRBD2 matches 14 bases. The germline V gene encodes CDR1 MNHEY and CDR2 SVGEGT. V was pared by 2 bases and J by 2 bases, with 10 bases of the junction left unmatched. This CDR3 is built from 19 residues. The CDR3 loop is CASSYHKRLAGGDQETQYF. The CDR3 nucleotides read TGTGCCAGCAGTTACCATAAAAGACTAGCGGGAGGGGATCAAGAGACCCAGTACTTC.

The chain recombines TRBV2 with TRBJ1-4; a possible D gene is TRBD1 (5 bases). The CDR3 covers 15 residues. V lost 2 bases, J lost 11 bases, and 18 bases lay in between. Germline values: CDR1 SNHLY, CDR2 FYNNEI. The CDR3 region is CASSESGTQNGKLFF. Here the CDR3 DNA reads TGTGCCAGCAGTGAATCGGGGACTCAAAACGGGAAACTGTTTTTT.

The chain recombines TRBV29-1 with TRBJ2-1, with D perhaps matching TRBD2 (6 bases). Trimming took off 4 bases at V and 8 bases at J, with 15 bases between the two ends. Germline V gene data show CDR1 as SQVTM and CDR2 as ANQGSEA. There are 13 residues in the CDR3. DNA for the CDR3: TGCAGCGTTGTTCCCCGACTAGTCGATGAGCAGTTCTTC. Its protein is CSVVPRLVDEQFF.

The CDR3 spells CASTRGTAEADSPLHF. DNA of the CDR3: TGTGCCAGCACCCGGGGGACAGCCGAGGCGGATTCACCCCTCCACTTT. The rearrangement uses TRBV3-1 (or the pseudogene TRBV3-2) and TRBJ1-6, with TRBD1 matching over 7 bases. Germline V lookup: CDR1 LGHDT, CDR2 YNNKEL (reference sequence). J was trimmed by 8 bases and V by 7 bases; bases with no gene match: 14. CDR3 length equals 16 residues.

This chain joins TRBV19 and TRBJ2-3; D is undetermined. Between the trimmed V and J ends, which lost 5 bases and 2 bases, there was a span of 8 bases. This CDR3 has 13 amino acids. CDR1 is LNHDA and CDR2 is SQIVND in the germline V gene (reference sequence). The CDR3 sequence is CASSELSTDTQYF. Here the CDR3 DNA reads TGTGCCAGTAGTGAGCTATCCACAGATACGCAGTATTTT. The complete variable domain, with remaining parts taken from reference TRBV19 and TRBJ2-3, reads DGGITQSPKYLFRKEGQNVTLSCEQNLNHDAMYWYRQDPGQGLRLIYYSQIVNDFQKGDIAEGYSVSREKKESFPLTVTSAQKNPTAFYLCASSELSTDTQYFGPGTRLTVL.

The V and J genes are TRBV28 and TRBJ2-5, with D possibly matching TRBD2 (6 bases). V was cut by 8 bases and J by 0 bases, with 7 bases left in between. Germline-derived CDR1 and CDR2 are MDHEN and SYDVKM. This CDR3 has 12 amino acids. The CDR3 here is CASLADQETQYF. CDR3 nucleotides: TGTGCCAGCTTAGCGGACCAAGAGACCCAGTACTTC.

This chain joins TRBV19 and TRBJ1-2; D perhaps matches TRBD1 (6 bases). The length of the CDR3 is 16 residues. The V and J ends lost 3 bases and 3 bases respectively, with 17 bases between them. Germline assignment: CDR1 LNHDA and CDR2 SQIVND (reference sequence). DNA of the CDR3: TGTGCCAGTAGTATTAGTGGCCGACAGGCGGACTATGGCTACACCTTC. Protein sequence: CASSISGRQADYGYTF.

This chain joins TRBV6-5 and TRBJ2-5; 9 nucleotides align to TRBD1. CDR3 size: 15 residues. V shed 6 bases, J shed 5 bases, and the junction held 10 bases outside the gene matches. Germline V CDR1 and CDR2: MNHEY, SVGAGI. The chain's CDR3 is CASRTTGGTLETQYF. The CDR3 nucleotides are TGTGCCAGCAGGACGACAGGGGGGACCTTGGAGACCCAGTACTTC.

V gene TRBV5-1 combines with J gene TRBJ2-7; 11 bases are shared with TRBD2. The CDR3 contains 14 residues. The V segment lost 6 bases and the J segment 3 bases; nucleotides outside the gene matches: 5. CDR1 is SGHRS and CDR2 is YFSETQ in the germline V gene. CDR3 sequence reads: CASNPGLAVYEQYF. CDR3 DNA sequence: TGCGCCAGCAATCCGGGACTAGCGGTCTACGAGCAGTACTTC.

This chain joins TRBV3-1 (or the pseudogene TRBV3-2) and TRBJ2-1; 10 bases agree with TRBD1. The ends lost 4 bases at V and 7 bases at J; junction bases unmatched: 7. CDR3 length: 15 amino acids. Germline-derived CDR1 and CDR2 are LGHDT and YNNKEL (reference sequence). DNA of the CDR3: TGTGCCAGCAGCCGTGGGACAGGGGTCTTGAATGAGCAGTTCTTC. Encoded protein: CASSRGTGVLNEQFF.

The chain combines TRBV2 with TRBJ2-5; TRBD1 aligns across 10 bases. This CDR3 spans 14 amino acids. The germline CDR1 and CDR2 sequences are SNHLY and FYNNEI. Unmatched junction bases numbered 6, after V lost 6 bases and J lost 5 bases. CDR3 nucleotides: TGTGCCAGCAGCCCCGGGACAGGGGACGAGACCCAGTACTTC. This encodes CASSPGTGDETQYF.

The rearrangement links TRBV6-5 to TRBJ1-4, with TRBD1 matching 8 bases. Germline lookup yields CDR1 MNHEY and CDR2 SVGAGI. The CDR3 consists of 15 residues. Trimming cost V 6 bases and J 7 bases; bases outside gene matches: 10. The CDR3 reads CASRGTGGRREKLFF. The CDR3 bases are TGTGCCAGCAGAGGCACAGGGGGGAGACGTGAAAAACTGTTTTTT.

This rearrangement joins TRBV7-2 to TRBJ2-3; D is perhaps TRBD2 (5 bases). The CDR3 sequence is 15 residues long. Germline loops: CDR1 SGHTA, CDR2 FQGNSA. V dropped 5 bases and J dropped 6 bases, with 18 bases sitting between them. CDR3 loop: CASSPPGLRTDTQYF. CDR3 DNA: TGTGCCAGCAGCCCCCCCGGACTGCGGACCGATACGCAGTATTTT.

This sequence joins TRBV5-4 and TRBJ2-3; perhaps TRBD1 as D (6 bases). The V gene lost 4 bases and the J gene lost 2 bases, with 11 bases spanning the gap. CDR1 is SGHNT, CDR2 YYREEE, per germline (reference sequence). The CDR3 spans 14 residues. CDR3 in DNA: TGTGCCAGCAGCCGTGGACAGAACACAGATACGCAGTATTTT. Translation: CASSRGQNTDTQYF.

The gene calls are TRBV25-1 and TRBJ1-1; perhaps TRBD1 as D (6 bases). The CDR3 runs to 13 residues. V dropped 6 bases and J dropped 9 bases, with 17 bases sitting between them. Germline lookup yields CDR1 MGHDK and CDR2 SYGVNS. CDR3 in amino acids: CASSDRGALKAFF. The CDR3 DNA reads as TGTGCCAGCAGCGACCGGGGGGCTCTGAAAGCTTTCTTT.

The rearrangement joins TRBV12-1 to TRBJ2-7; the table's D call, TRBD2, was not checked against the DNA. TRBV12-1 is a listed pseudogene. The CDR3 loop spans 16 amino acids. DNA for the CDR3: TGTGCCAGCAGGGGGACTAGCGGGAGGGCGGGTTACGAGCAGTACTTC. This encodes CASRGTSGRAGYEQYF.

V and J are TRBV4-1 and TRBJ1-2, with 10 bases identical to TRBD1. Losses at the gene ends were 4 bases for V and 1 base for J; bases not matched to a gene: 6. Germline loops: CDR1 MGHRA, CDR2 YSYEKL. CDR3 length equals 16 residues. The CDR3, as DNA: TGCGCCAGCAGCCGGACCGGACAGGGGGATAACTATGGCTACACCTTC. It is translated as CASSRTGQGDNYGYTF.

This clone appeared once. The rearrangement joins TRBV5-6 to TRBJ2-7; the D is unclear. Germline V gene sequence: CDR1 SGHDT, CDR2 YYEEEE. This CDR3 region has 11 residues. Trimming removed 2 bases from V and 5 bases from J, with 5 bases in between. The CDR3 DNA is TGTGCCAGCAGCTTTTATGACGAGCAGTACTTC. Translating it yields CASSFYDEQYF. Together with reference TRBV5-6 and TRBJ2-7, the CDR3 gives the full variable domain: DAGVTQSPTHLIKTRGQQVTLRCSPKSGHDTVSWYQQALGQGPQFIFQYYEEEERQRGNFPDRFSGHQFPNYSSELNVNALLLGDSALYLCASSFYDEQYFGPGTRLTVT.

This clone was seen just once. CDR3 sequence: CASSLFSSMNTEAFF. CDR3 in DNA: TGCGCCAGCAGCTTGTTTAGTTCCATGAACACTGAAGCTTTCTTT. V gene TRBV5-1 combines with J gene TRBJ1-1, with unresolved D. Trimming left V 1 base short and J 0 bases short, with 10 bases between. From germline, CDR1 is SGHRS and CDR2 YFSETQ. The CDR3 consists of 15 residues.

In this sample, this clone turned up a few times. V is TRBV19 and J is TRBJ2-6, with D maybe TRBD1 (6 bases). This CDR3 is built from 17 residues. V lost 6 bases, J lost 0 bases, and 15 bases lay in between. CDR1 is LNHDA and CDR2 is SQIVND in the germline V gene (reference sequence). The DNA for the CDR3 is TGTGCCAGTAGAAACACCGGACAGACCTCTGGGGCCAACGTCCTGACTTTC. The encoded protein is CASRNTGQTSGANVLTF.

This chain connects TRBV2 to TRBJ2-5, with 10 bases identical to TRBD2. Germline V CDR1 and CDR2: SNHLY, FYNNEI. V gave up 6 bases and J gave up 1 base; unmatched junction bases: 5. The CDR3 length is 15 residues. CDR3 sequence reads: CASRAGLAIQETQYF. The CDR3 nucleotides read TGTGCCAGCAGGGCGGGACTAGCGATCCAAGAGACCCAGTACTTC.

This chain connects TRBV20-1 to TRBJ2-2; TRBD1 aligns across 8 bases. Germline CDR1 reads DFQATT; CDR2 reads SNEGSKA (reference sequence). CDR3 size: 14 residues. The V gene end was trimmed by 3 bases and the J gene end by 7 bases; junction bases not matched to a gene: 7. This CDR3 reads CSASRQGANGELFF. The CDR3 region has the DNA TGCAGTGCTAGTCGGCAGGGGGCGAACGGGGAGCTGTTTTTT.